This entry lists 24 T cell receptor beta chains sequenced from one sample in a study of T cell repertoires in cytomegalovirus infection. TCRdb re-called the reads with MiXCR, one entry per CDR3 protein. The sample consists of around 530,000 distinct CDR3 sequences, approximately 26% of them appearing once. Source material: PBMCs. These receptors all stem from a human donor in good health (CMV status not recorded). Some clones in this sample may be carry-over from other donors' samples.

The chain has TRBV14 and TRBJ2-1; D is unresolved. With 0 bases removed from V and 7 bases from J, the gap between germline ends came to 4 bases. Per germline, CDR1 SGHDN and CDR2 FVKESK. The length of the CDR3 is 12 residues. The CDR3 region is CASSQDANEQFF. The CDR3 nucleotides read TGTGCCAGCAGCCAAGATGCGAATGAGCAGTTCTTC.

This clonotype has ten or more counts. V and J are TRBV7-2 and TRBJ1-2, with 8 bases that match TRBD1. Trimming took 7 bases from V and 3 from J; bases not matched to a gene: 13. Looked up from germline, CDR1 is SGHTA and CDR2 is FQGNSA. This CDR3 comprises 16 residues. Written as DNA, the CDR3 is TGTGCCAGCACTATCGGACAGGGTGGGGGTTACTATGGCTACACCTTC. Its translation is CASTIGQGGGYYGYTF.

V is TRBV30 and J is TRBJ1-2; tentatively, D is TRBD1 (6 bases). Trimming shortened V by 0 bases and J by 3 bases, and 11 bases separated the two germline ends. The CDR3 covers 14 residues. Germline V lookup: CDR1 GTSNPN, CDR2 SVGIG (reference sequence). CDR3 region: CAWSVSQGYYGYTF. CDR3 sequence (DNA): TGTGCCTGGAGTGTATCGCAGGGGTACTATGGCTACACCTTC.

This clonotype was detected only a few times. The chain employs TRBV7-9 and TRBJ1-4; no clear D gene. V lost 7 bases and J lost 5, with 20 bases in between. CDR1 is SEHNR and CDR2 is FQNEAQ in the germline V gene (reference sequence). CDR3 length: 16 amino acids. This CDR3 reads CASTLLHGGWNEKLFF. Written as DNA, the CDR3 is TGTGCCAGCACCCTCCTGCACGGAGGGTGGAATGAAAAACTGTTTTTT.

Sample share makes this clonotype medium-sized. This chain connects TRBV7-2 to TRBJ2-7; D is unclear. CDR1 is SGHTA and CDR2 is FQGNSA in the germline V gene. Trimming removed 1 base at V and 3 bases at J, with 13 bases between. CDR3 size: 15 residues. The CDR3, as DNA: TGTGCCAGCAGCTTAGAGCCCAGAAGTCTCTACGAGCAGTACTTC. Translated, it gives CASSLEPRSLYEQYF.

This clonotype was found many times. This chain links TRBV7-8 with TRBJ2-7; the D is unclear. Germline CDR1 reads SGHVS; CDR2 reads FQNEAQ. With 6 bases removed from V and 1 base from J, the gap between germline ends came to 13 bases. The CDR3 contains 14 residues. The CDR3 reads CASSLRVESYEQYF. In DNA form, the CDR3 reads TGTGCCAGCAGTTTACGTGTGGAGTCCTACGAGCAGTACTTC.

This clonotype was seen more than once but under ten times. The rearrangement joins TRBV11-2 to TRBJ2-7, with D unclear. Germline lookup yields CDR1 SGHAT and CDR2 FQNNGV. The V gene lost 1 base and the J gene lost 5 bases, with 6 bases spanning the gap. CDR3 length: 12 amino acids. This CDR3 is CASSLARHEQYF. The CDR3 DNA sequence: TGTGCCAGCAGCTTAGCCCGACACGAGCAGTACTTC. Based on the CDR3 plus reference TRBV11-2 and TRBJ2-7, the full variable domain is EAGVAQSPRYKIIEKRQSVAFWCNPISGHATLYWYQQILGQGPKLLIQFQNNGVVDDSQLPKDRFSAERLKGVDSTLKIQPAKLEDSAVYLCASSLARHEQYFGPGTRLTVT.

The chain employs TRBV5-1 and TRBJ2-1, with 10 bases that match TRBD2. Germline V gene data show CDR1 as SGHRS and CDR2 as YFSETQ. The CDR3 is 17 amino acids. V was clipped by 7 bases and J by 4 bases; unmatched bases: 14. The CDR3 DNA reads TGCGCCAGCGCTCCCGGAGCGGGAGGGCCGTCGTACAATGAGCAGTTCTTC. Protein: CASAPGAGGPSYNEQFF.

This clonotype was seen more than once but under ten times. This rearrangement joins TRBV6-5 to TRBJ1-5; TRBD1 might be the D (5 bases). This CDR3 spans 14 amino acids. Looked up from germline, CDR1 is MNHEY and CDR2 is SVGAGI. V shed 5 bases and J shed 3 bases, with 11 bases lying between them. CDR3 nucleotides: TGTGCCAGCAGTCGCCAGGGAAACAATCAGCCCCAGCATTTT. Translating it yields CASSRQGNNQPQHF.

This clonotype was seen a handful of times. One end of the junction does not line up with germline, which may come from a read error. The chain couples TRBV12-3 or TRBV12-4 to TRBJ2-7, with 8 nucleotides matching TRBD1. CDR3 length: 15 amino acids. The DNA for the CDR3 is TGTGCCAGCAGAATACAGGGGGACCCTTCCTCCGAGCAGTACTTC. It translates to CASRIQGDPSSEQYF.

The chain is built from TRBV6-8 and TRBJ2-7, with a weak D call TRBD1 (7 bases). This CDR3 spans 15 amino acids. From germline, CDR1 is MNHGY and CDR2 SAAAGT. V lost 2 bases and J 5 bases, leaving 16 bases between the germline ends. The CDR3: CASSYGGGAGDEQYF. CDR3 DNA: TGTGCCAGCAGTTACGGAGGGGGCGCAGGCGACGAGCAGTACTTC.

Worth noting for this clonotype: One junction end disagrees with the germline gene, perhaps due to a read error. V and J are TRBV20-1 and TRBJ1-1, with D tentatively TRBD1 (6 bases). Germline V gene sequence: CDR1 DFQATT, CDR2 SNEGSKA (reference sequence). This CDR3 comprises 16 residues. The CDR3 coding sequence is TGCAGTGCTAGAGATCGGGGGGGCGCAGGGAACACTGGAGCTTTCTTT. Translated, it gives CSARDRGGAGNTGAFF.

The chain is built from TRBV30 and TRBJ2-3; D not resolved. Trimming took off 4 bases at V and 2 bases at J, with 10 bases between the two ends. The CDR3 consists of 13 residues. Germline lookup yields CDR1 GTSNPN and CDR2 SVGIG (reference sequence). The CDR3 DNA is TGTGCCTGGAATGCAGACTTCACAGATACGCAGTATTTT. Amino acids: CAWNADFTDTQYF.

This clonotype showed up just a few times. The V gene is TRBV2, the J gene TRBJ2-1; 10 bases align to TRBD2. The germline gives CDR1 SNHLY, CDR2 FYNNEI. After removal of 7 bases from V and 9 bases from J, the junction contained 12 bases not matched to a gene. CDR3 length: 15 residues. The CDR3 region is CASTGLLAGVGEQFF. CDR3 DNA: TGTGCCAGCACCGGACTGCTAGCGGGAGTGGGTGAGCAGTTCTTC.

This clonotype was found a few times. The gene calls are TRBV10-3 and TRBJ2-5; D is possibly TRBD1 or TRBD2 (6 bases each). Germline CDR1 reads ENHRY; CDR2 reads SYGVKD. Trimming shortened V by 0 bases and J by 5 bases, and 10 bases separated the two germline ends. This CDR3 contains 14 residues. The CDR3 here is CAISESGGTETQYF. CDR3 DNA: TGTGCCATCAGTGAGTCGGGGGGCACGGAGACCCAGTACTTC.

This chain links TRBV12-3 or TRBV12-4 with TRBJ1-2; the D is unclear. Trimming left V 4 bases short and J 3 bases short, with 9 bases between. This CDR3 has 13 amino acids. The CDR3 region has the DNA TGTGCCAGCAGTTCCGGGCGGGACTATGGCTACACCTTC. It specifies CASSSGRDYGYTF.

CDR3 nucleotides: TGTGCCAGCAGTTCCCACCCTAGTTATTCCCCTTGCGAGCAGTACTTC. Amino acid sequence: CASSSHPSYSPCEQYF. This chain joins TRBV28 and TRBJ2-7; D is ambiguous. Germline assignment: CDR1 MDHEN and CDR2 SYDVKM. This CDR3 is 16 amino acids long. V was cut by 4 bases and J by 6 bases, with 22 bases left in between.

This clonotype was found a few times. The chain is built from TRBV12-5 and TRBJ2-1; D not certain. V shed 7 bases and J shed 8 bases, with 9 bases lying between them. The germline V gene encodes CDR1 LGHNT and CDR2 FRNRAP. This CDR3 comprises 11 residues. The CDR3 region is CASAREDEQFF. The CDR3 coding sequence is TGTGCTAGTGCCCGTGAAGATGAGCAGTTCTTC.

This chain uses TRBV28 with TRBJ2-1; D is possibly TRBD2 (6 bases). This CDR3 spans 15 amino acids. Trimming shortened V by 3 bases and J by 2 bases, and 11 bases separated the two germline ends. Germline V gene data show CDR1 as MDHEN and CDR2 as SYDVKM. The CDR3 coding sequence is TGTGCCAGCAGTTTGCGCACTAGCCCCTACAATGAGCAGTTCTTC. The encoded protein is CASSLRTSPYNEQFF. The full variable domain, completed using reference TRBV28 and TRBJ2-1, is DVKVTQSSRYLVKRTGEKVFLECVQDMDHENMFWYRQDPGLGLRLIYFSYDVKMKEKGDIPEGYSVSREKKERFSLILESASTNQTSMYLCASSLRTSPYNEQFFGPGTRLTVL.

The rearrangement links TRBV12-3 or TRBV12-4 to TRBJ2-7, with D perhaps matching TRBD1 (6 bases). V lost 2 bases, J lost 6 bases, and 17 bases lay in between. CDR3 length: 15 amino acids. This CDR3 is CASSLLAGTSREQYF. As DNA, the CDR3 is TGTGCCAGCAGTTTATTGGCTGGGACAAGTCGCGAGCAGTACTTC.

Many counts were recorded for this clonotype. CDR3: CASSSRLAGGPVGSYEQYF. CDR3 bases: TGTGCCAGCAGCTCACGACTAGCGGGAGGGCCTGTGGGGTCGTACGAGCAGTACTTC. V is TRBV7-2 and J is TRBJ2-7, with 14 bases fitting TRBD2. Germline V CDR1 and CDR2: SGHTA, FQGNSA. V lost 4 bases, J lost 4 bases, and 15 bases stayed unmatched. The CDR3 runs 19 residues.

This chain connects TRBV6-8 to TRBJ2-1, with D maybe TRBD2 (6 bases). V lost 6 bases and J lost 4, with 19 bases in between. The CDR3 loop spans 16 amino acids. Per germline, CDR1 MNHGY and CDR2 SAAAGT. The CDR3 region is CASSPRPGAVYNEQFF. The CDR3, as DNA: TGTGCCAGCAGCCCACGGCCGGGAGCCGTTTACAATGAGCAGTTCTTC.

This clonotype was seen at least ten times. The chain combines TRBV7-2 with TRBJ1-5; D call uncertain. The CDR3 covers 12 residues. Trimming pared 2 bases from V and 6 bases from J, leaving 5 bases between. CDR1 is SGHTA, CDR2 FQGNSA, per germline. Here the CDR3 reads CASSLLAQPQHF. The CDR3, as DNA: TGTGCCAGCAGCTTACTGGCTCAGCCCCAGCATTTT.

This clonotype occurred a few times. The chain is built from TRBV10-3 and TRBJ2-5; tentative D call: TRBD2 (5 bases). Germline CDR1 ENHRY, CDR2 SYGVKD. CDR3 size: 14 residues. Trimming took off 3 bases at V and 2 bases at J, with 10 bases between the two ends. The CDR3 DNA reads as TGTGCCATCAGTGAAAGCAGCGGTCAAGAGACCCAGTACTTC. Its protein product is CAISESSGQETQYF.